Each of the 12 T cell receptor beta chains below was sequenced from the same sample in a study of blood T cell repertoires in COVID-19. Method: immunoSEQ multiplex PCR; TCRdb's copy keeps in-frame clones and lacks some. Of 60,000 to 85,000 clones detected, around two thirds appear once; the ten largest clones hold just over 2.5%. Specimen: peripheral blood. The receptor set was obtained from a human donor with acute or convalescent COVID-19. The donor label of this sample is uncertain.

The chain is built from TRBV3-1 (or the pseudogene TRBV3-2) and TRBJ2-6; 14 bases are a match to TRBD2. The CDR3 is 18 amino acids. V shed 4 bases, J shed 3 bases, and the junction held 5 bases outside the gene matches. Germline V gene sequence: CDR1 LGHDT, CDR2 YNNKEL (reference sequence). In DNA form, the CDR3 reads TGTGCCAGCAGCCTGACTAGCGGGAGGGCCTTTGGGGCCAACGTCCTGACTTTC. Encoded protein: CASSLTSGRAFGANVLTF.

For the CDR3, the DNA is TGCGCCAGCAGCACTAGCGGGAGTACTAGCTCCTACGAGCAGTACTTC. Encoded protein: CASSTSGSTSSYEQYF. The chain has TRBV5-1 and TRBJ2-7, with 11 positions matching TRBD2. Germline CDR1 reads SGHRS; CDR2 reads YFSETQ. The CDR3 loop spans 16 amino acids. With V trimmed by 4 bases and J by 0 bases, 6 bases remained unmatched.

This chain uses TRBV6-5 with TRBJ2-5, with D possibly TRBD2 on 5 matching bases. The CDR3 is made up of 15 amino acids. V lost 5 bases to trimming and J lost 3 bases, with 16 bases between them. Germline V gene lookup returns CDR1 MNHEY and CDR2 SVGAGI. The CDR3 region is CASSTISTGKETQYF. The DNA of the CDR3 is TGTGCCAGCAGTACAATTTCGACGGGGAAAGAGACCCAGTACTTC.

This chain connects TRBV5-8 to TRBJ1-4, with D perhaps TRBD1 (6 bases). The CDR3 is 15 residues long. The V gene's germline CDR1 is SGHTS and CDR2 YDEGEE. Trimming shortened V by 7 bases and J by 7 bases, and 20 bases separated the two germline ends. DNA for the CDR3: TGTGCCAGCGGCCAACTGGGGGGGGCTGGTGAAAAACTGTTTTTT. It encodes CASGQLGGAGEKLFF.

The chain uses TRBV24-1 and TRBJ2-1; TRBD1 matches at 7 bases. Per the germline V gene, CDR1 is KGHDR and CDR2 is SFDVKD. V shed 4 bases and J 5 bases; nucleotides not matched to a gene: 16. CDR3 length equals 18 residues. The CDR3 region is CATSEHAPGQGVHNEQFF. The CDR3 DNA follows: TGTGCCACCAGTGAACACGCGCCTGGCCAGGGGGTCCACAATGAGCAGTTCTTC.

This clone appeared a few times. V is TRBV28 and J is TRBJ2-2, with 8 bases that match TRBD2. The V gene end was trimmed by 10 bases and the J gene end by 5 bases; junction bases not matched to a gene: 9. The germline gives CDR1 MDHEN, CDR2 SYDVKM. The CDR3 sequence is 14 residues long. CDR3 protein: CATLGGGRTGELFF. The CDR3 nucleotides read TGTGCCACCCTCGGGGGGGGGAGGACCGGGGAGCTGTTTTTT.

This chain uses TRBV29-1 with TRBJ2-1, with 11 positions matching TRBD2. The CDR3 sequence is 13 residues long. Per germline, CDR1 SQVTM and CDR2 ANQGSEA. J lost 8 bases, V lost 4 bases, and 4 bases had no gene match. The CDR3, as DNA: TGCAGCGTTGCCCAACTAGCGGGAGATGAGCAGTTCTTC. Encoded protein: CSVAQLAGDEQFF.

This clone was seen a single time. The chain is built from TRBV5-1 and TRBJ2-5, with a tentative D call TRBD1 (5 bases). The CDR3 is made up of 14 amino acids. Trimming left V 0 bases short and J 5 bases short, with 11 bases between. Germline CDR1 is SGHRS and CDR2 is YFSETQ. The CDR3 region is CASSLEGMGETQYF. In DNA, the CDR3 is TGCGCCAGCAGCTTGGAGGGGATGGGGGAGACCCAGTACTTC.

V is TRBV19 and J is TRBJ1-1, with a weak D call TRBD1 (5 bases). Trimming removed 3 bases at V and 6 bases at J, with 11 bases between. CDR3 size: 13 residues. CDR1 LNHDA and CDR2 SQIVND come from the germline V gene (reference sequence). Written as DNA, the CDR3 is TGTGCCAGTAGTATCCAGGGTGTGTCTGAAGCTTTCTTT. Its translation: CASSIQGVSEAFF.

The rearrangement links TRBV10-3 to TRBJ2-2; TRBD2 might be the D (5 bases). The CDR3 extends over 15 amino acids. V lost 3 bases, J lost 5 bases, and 13 bases lay in between. CDR1 ENHRY and CDR2 SYGVKD come from the germline V gene. CDR3 region: CAISDRGRGTGELFF. The CDR3 DNA reads as TGTGCCATCAGTGATCGAGGACGGGGTACCGGGGAGCTGTTTTTT.

The V and J genes are TRBV6-1 and TRBJ2-3; D possibly corresponds to TRBD2 (5 bases). Trimming left V 2 bases short and J 3 bases short, with 9 bases between. In germline, CDR1 is MNHNS, CDR2 SASEGT. The length of the CDR3 is 14 residues. CDR3: CASSEWRATDTQYF. CDR3 DNA: TGTGCCAGCAGTGAATGGCGGGCGACAGATACGCAGTATTTT.

J is TRBJ2-7 and V is TRBV3-1 (or the pseudogene TRBV3-2), with 12 bases fitting TRBD2. J was trimmed by 9 bases and V by 1 base; bases with no gene match: 7. The CDR3 spans 15 residues. Germline V gene data show CDR1 as LGHDT and CDR2 as YNNKEL (reference sequence). The CDR3 nucleotides read TGTGCCAGCAGCCAAGGCAGGACTAGCGGGACAATGCAGTACTTC. It encodes CASSQGRTSGTMQYF.